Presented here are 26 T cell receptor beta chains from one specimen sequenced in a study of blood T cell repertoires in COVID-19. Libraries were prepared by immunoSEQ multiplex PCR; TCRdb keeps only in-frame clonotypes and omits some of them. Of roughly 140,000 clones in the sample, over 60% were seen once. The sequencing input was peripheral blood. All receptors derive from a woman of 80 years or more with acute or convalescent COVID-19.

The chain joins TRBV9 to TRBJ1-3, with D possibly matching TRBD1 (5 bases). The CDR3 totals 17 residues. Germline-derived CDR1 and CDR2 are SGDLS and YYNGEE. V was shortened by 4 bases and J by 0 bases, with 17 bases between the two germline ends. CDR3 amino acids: CASSFPGGQDSGNTIYF. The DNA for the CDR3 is TGTGCCAGCAGCTTCCCCGGGGGTCAAGACTCTGGAAACACCATATATTTT. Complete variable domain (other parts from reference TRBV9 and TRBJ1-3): DSGVTQTPKHLITATGQRVTLRCSPRSGDLSVYWYQQSLDQGLQFLIQYYNGEERAKGNILERFSAQQFPDLHSELNLSSLELGDSALYFCASSFPGGQDSGNTIYFGEGSWLTVV.

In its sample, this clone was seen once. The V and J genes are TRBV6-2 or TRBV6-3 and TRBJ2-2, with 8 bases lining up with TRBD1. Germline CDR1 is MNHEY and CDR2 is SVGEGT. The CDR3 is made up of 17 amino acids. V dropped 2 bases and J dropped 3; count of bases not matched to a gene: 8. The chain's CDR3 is CASSYRTGTGYTGELFF. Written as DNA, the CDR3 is TGTGCCAGCAGTTACCGTACCGGGACAGGTTACACCGGGGAGCTGTTTTTT.

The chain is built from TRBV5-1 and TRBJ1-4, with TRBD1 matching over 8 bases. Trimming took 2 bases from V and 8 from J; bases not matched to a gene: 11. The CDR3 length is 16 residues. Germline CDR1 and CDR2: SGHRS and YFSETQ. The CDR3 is CASSFKRQGTGEKLFF. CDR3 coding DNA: TGCGCCAGCAGCTTTAAACGACAGGGGACGGGCGAAAAACTGTTTTTT.

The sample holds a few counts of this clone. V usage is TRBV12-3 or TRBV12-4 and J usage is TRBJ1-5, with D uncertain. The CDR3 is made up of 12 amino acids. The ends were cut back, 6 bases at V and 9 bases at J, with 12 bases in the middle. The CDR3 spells CASSYGDRPQHF. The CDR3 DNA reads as TGTGCCAGCAGCTACGGTGATCGGCCCCAGCATTTT.

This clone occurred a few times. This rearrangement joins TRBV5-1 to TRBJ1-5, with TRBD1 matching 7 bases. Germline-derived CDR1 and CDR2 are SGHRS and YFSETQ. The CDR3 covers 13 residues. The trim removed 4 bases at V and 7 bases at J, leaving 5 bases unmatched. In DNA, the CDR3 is TGCGCCAGCAGCCGGACAGGTGGACAGCCCCAGCATTTT. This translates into CASSRTGGQPQHF.

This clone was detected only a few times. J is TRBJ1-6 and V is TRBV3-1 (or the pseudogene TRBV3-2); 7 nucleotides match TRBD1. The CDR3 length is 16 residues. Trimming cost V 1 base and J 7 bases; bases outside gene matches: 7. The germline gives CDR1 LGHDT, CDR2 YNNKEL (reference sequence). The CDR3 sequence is CASSQGAARGNSPLHF. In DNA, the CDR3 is TGTGCCAGCAGCCAAGGAGCAGCCAGGGGGAATTCACCCCTCCACTTT.

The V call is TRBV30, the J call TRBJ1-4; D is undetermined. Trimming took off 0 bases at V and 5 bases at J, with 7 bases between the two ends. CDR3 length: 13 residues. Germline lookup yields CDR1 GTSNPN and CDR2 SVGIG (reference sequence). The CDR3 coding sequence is TGTGCCTGGAGTGTAGGAGCAAATGAAAAACTGTTTTTT. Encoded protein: CAWSVGANEKLFF.

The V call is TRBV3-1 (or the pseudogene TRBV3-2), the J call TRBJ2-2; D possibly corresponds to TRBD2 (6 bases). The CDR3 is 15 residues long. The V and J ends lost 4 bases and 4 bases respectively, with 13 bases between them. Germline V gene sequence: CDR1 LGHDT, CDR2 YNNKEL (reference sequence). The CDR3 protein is CASSPWGTSTGELFF. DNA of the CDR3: TGTGCCAGCAGCCCGTGGGGGACTTCCACCGGGGAGCTGTTTTTT.

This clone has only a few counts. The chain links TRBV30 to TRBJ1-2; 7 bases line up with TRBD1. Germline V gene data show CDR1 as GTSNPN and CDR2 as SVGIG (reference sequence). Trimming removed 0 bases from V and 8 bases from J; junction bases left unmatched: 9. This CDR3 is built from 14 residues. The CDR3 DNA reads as TGTGCCTGGAGTGTACAGACAGGGTCGGGGGGCTACACCTTC. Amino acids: CAWSVQTGSGGYTF.

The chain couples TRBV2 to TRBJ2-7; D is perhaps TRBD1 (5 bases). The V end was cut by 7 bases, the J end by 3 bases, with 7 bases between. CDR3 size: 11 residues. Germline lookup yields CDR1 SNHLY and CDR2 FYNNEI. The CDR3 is CASKDSYEQYF. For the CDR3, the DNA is TGTGCCAGCAAAGACAGCTACGAGCAGTACTTC.

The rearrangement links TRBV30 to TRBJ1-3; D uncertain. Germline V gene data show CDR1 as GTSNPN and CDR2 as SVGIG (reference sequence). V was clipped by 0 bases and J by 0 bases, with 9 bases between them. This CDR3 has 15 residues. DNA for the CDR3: TGTGCCTGGAGTGTACTCCCGAACTCTGGAAACACCATATATTTT. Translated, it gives CAWSVLPNSGNTIYF.

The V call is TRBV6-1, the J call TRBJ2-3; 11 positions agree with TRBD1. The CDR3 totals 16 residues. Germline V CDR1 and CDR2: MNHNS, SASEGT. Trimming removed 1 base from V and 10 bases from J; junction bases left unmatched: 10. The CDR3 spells CASSEGDRGAGRPQYF. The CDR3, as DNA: TGTGCCAGCAGTGAAGGGGACAGGGGGGCAGGCAGGCCGCAGTATTTT.

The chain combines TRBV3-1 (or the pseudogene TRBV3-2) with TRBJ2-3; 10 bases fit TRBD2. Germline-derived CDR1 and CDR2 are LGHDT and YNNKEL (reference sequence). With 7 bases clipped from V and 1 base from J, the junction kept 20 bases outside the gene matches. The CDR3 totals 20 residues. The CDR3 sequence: CASIQTATSGHHIRTDTQYF. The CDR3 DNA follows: TGTGCCAGCATACAGACCGCGACTAGCGGGCATCACATTCGCACAGATACGCAGTATTTT.

The CDR3 DNA follows: TGTGCCAGCAGCAAAAGGACTAGCCTTGCGGACGAAGAGACCCAGTACTTC. Residues: CASSKRTSLADEETQYF. The V gene is TRBV21-1, the J gene TRBJ2-5; the table gives TRBD2 as D, unverified against the DNA. TRBV21-1 is given as a pseudogene. The CDR3 is made up of 17 amino acids.

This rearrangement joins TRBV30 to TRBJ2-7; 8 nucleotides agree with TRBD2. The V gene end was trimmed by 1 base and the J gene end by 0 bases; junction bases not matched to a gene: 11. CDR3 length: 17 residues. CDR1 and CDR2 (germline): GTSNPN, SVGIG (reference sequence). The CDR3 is CAWSGAAGARSSYEQYF. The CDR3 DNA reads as TGTGCCTGGAGTGGGGCAGCGGGAGCAAGGAGCTCCTACGAGCAGTACTTC.

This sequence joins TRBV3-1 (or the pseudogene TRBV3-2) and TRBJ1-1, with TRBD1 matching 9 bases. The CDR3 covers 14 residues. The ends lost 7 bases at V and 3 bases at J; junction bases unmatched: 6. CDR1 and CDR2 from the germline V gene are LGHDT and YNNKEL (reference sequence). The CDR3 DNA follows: TGTGCCAGCACGCCCGGGACAGGGTACACTGAAGCTTTCTTT. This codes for CASTPGTGYTEAFF.

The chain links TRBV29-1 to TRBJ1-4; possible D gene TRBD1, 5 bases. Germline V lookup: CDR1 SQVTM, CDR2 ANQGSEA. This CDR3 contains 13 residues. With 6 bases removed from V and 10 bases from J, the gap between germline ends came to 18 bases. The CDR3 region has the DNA TGCAGCGTCCGGGAGGCCGGGGGAGGAAAACTGTTTTTT. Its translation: CSVREAGGGKLFF. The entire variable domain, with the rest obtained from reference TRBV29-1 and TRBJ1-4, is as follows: SAVISQKPSRDICQRGTSLTIQCQVDSQVTMMFWYRQQPGQSLTLIATANQGSEATYESGFVIDKFPISRPNLTFSTLTVSNMSPEDSSIYLCSVREAGGGKLFFGSGTQLSVL.

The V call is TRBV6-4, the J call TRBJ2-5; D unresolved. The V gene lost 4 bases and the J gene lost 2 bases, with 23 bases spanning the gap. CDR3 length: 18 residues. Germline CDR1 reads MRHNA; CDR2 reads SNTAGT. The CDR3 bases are TGTGCCAGCAGTGTCCAACCTTCCCCCTCAGTCCCACAAGAGACCCAGTACTTC. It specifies CASSVQPSPSVPQETQYF.

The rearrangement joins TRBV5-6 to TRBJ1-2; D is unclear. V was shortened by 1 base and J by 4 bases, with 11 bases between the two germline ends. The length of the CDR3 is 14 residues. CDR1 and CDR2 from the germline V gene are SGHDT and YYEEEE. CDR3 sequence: CASSLLLDLYGYTF. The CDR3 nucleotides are TGTGCCAGCAGCTTGCTTCTAGACCTCTATGGCTACACCTTC.

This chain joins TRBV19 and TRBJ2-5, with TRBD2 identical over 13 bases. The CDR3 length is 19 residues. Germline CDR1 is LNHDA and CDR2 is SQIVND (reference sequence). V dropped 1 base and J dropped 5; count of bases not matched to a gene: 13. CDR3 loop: CASSIAPLAGGLVLETQYF. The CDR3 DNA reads TGTGCCAGTAGTATAGCCCCACTAGCGGGGGGGCTGGTTCTGGAGACCCAGTACTTC.

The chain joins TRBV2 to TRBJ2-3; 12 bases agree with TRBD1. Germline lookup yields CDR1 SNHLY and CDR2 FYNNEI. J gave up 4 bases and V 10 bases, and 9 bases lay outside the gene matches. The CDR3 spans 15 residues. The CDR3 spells CANPKGTGGPDTQYF. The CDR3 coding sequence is TGTGCCAACCCAAAAGGGACAGGGGGCCCAGATACGCAGTATTTT.

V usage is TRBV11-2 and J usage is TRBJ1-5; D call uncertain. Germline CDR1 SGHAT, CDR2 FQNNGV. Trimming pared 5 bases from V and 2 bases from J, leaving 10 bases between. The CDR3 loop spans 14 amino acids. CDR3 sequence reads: CASSRESGNQPQHF. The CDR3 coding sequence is TGTGCCAGCAGCCGGGAATCCGGCAATCAGCCCCAGCATTTT.

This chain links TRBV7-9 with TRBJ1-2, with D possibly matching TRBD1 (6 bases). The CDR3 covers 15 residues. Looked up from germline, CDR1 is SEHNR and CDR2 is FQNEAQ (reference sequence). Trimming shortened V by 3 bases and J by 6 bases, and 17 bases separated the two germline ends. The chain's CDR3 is CASSLGQTWTHGYTF. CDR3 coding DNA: TGTGCCAGCAGCTTGGGACAAACCTGGACCCATGGCTACACCTTC.

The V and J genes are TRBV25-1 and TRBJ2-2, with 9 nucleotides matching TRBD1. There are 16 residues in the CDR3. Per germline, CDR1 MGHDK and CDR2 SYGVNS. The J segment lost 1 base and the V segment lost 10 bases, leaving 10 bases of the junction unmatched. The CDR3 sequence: CATRNLGQGNTGELFF. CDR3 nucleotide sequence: TGTGCCACTCGAAATCTGGGACAGGGGAACACCGGGGAGCTGTTTTTT.

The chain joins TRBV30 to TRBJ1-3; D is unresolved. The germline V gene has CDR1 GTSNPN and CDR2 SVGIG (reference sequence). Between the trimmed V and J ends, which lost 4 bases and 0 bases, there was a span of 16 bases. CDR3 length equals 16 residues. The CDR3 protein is CAWTNPASYSGNTIYF. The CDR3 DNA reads TGTGCCTGGACCAACCCAGCGTCTTACTCTGGAAACACCATATATTTT. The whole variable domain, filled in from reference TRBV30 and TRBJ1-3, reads SQTIHQWPATLVQPVGSPLSLECTVEGTSNPNLYWYRQAAGRGLQLLFYSVGIGQISSEVPQNLSASRPQDRQFILSSKKLLLSDSGFYLCAWTNPASYSGNTIYFGEGSWLTVV.

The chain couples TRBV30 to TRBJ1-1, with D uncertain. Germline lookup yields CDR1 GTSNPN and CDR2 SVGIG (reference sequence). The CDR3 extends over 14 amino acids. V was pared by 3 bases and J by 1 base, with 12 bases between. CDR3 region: CAWSVGVANTEAFF. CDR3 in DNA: TGTGCCTGGAGCGTCGGGGTGGCGAACACTGAAGCTTTCTTT.